Sequencing of this TCR beta chain was carried out in a study of human T cells and chemical hapten exposure. Germline V gives CDR1 SQVTM, CDR2 ANQGSEA. This CDR3 has 13 residues. The V segment lost 4 bases and the J segment 8 bases; nucleotides outside the gene matches: 8. Noted time point: patch test 1, 2 weeks after DPC sensitization. Specified treatment: therapeutic diphenylcyclopropenone sensitization with weekly scalp DPC. Blood, whole and unfractionated, served as the source for total RNA extraction. The study enrolled 18 to 70-year-old alopecia patients suitable for DPC. TCRdb analysed the RACE reads with MiXCR anew, one entry per CDR3 protein. The sample has approximately 43,000 distinct CDR3 sequences, over 3.5% seen once. This clonotype was counted only a few times.

The V gene is TRBV29-1, the J gene TRBJ2-1; 7 nucleotides agree with TRBD2. The sequencing here drew on whole blood, taken in connection with sensitization to the hapten diphenylcyclopropenone (DPC). The TCR originated in a man aged 45-65 years with alopecia areata. Some clones in this sample may be carry-over from other donors' samples. The CDR3 DNA is TGCAGCGTTGCTAGCGGAATGGACTATGAGCAGTTCTTC. It encodes CSVASGMDYEQFF.